This TCR beta chain was found in a study of CD4+ T cells in melanoma (dated by TCRdb to between 2021 and 2024). For the wider study: The study investigated neoantigen-specific CD4+ T cells in human melanoma. The study at large found these results: Neoantigen-specific CD4+ T cells in melanoma were reported to show diverse differentiation states. Neoantigen-specific CD4+ T cells were reported to be correlated with the function of CD8+ T cells, macrophages and B cells.

To prepare the library, the immunoSEQ multiplex PCR assay was applied. Drawn from immuneACCESS, this table holds only the in-frame rearrangements with V and J called that TCRdb kept. Clones are partly lost; checked studies trace under half to an unresolved V gene and leave the rest unexplained. The sample yields 10,000 or so clones; roughly 60% were counted once. Approximately 13% of the sample is in the top ten clones. The donors were melanoma patients. About this clone: This receptor's antigen is unknown. There are no base qualities to consult, and no much larger clone falls within one base.

Sequencing input: cells from a culture (not recorded whether cultured in vitro). This clonotype was obtained from a human donor with melanoma.

The nucleotides read TGTGCCAGCAGCGCGGGACGGTTTAGAGCACCCCTCCACTTT. The translation is CASSAGRFRAPLHF. The rearrangement joined TRBV5-4 to TRBJ1-6, with TRBD1 perhaps the D gene, on 5 matching bases. The germline ends are 16 bases apart after V is trimmed by 4 bases and J by 11 bases. CDR1 and CDR2, per the germline V gene (reference sequence), are SGHNT and YYREEE. Its CDR3 holds 14 amino acids, cysteine through phenylalanine. The sequence is cut down to CDR3 DNA, 42 bases in frame from base 1.